This TCR beta chain emerged from a study of cytomegalovirus exposure and HLA in healthy donors. Study-wide points: HLA alleles were associated with 15,000 to 20,000 TCR beta sequences in a later analysis at 0.05 false discovery rate. In a later analysis, CMV-associated beta chains were mostly HLA-associated, it appeared.

This clone was seen once. Its specificity is not known. The primer mix had 60 Vbeta and 13 Jbeta primers. Repertoires were generated with immunoSEQ multiplex PCR, while TCRdb's copy carries only in-frame clones and drops some. The data contain 200,000 or so clones, more than 75% of them seen just once; the ten biggest clones take up around 1.2%. Germline V gives CDR1 LNHDA, CDR2 SQIVND (reference sequence). V shed 7 bases, J shed 4 bases, and the junction held 5 bases outside the gene matches. The CDR3 has 14 residues. The chain combines TRBV19 with TRBJ2-2; 8 bases match TRBD1. The receptor comes from a man aged 30 to 39 in good health and CMV-seronegative. Specimen: PBMCs. CDR3 protein: CASIRTGLTGELFF. Here the CDR3 DNA reads TGTGCCAGTATCAGGACAGGGCTCACCGGGGAGCTGTTTTTT.